This TCR beta chain was sequenced during a study of blood T cell repertoires in COVID-19. The table came from immunoSEQ multiplex PCR; TCRdb's copy has only in-frame clones and leaves some out. The table records about 250,000 clones, about 85% of them present only once. Participants, about 18 to 95 years old, spanned fewer than 25 US areas. The sequenced sample was PBMCs or T cells enriched from blood (not recorded which). The receptor comes from a woman aged 45-60 years who had been exposed to COVID-19.

This CDR3 reads CASSLGTGSNYGYTF. The CDR3 DNA reads TGTGCCAGCAGCTTGGGGACAGGGTCCAACTATGGCTACACCTTC. The V call is TRBV5-4, the J call TRBJ1-2, with 8 bases identical to TRBD1. The length of the CDR3 is 15 residues. Per the germline V gene, CDR1 is SGHNT and CDR2 is YYREEE (reference sequence). V shed 0 bases, J shed 2 bases, and the junction held 3 bases outside the gene matches. The full variable domain, with the rest looked up from reference TRBV5-4 and TRBJ1-2, is ETGVTQSPTHLIKTRGQQVTLRCSSQSGHNTVSWYQQALGQGPQFIFQYYREEENGRGNFPPRFSGLQFPNYSSELNVNALELDDSALYLCASSLGTGSNYGYTFGSGTRLTVV.